Sequencing of this T cell receptor beta chain was carried out in a study of regulatory T cells in long-lasting Graves disease. Study-wide context: Newly diagnosed Graves' patients took antithyroid drugs under 3 months.

Time point reported: newly diagnosed GD, antithyroid drugs for less than 3 months. The TCR library was made from RNA that had been extracted from PBMCs in TRIzol. This clonotype was detected many times. Building the TCR beta libraries relied on iRepertoire HTBI primers, and CDR3 regions underwent Arm-PCR. TCRdb processed the multiplex PCR reads anew with MiXCR; each CDR3 protein has one entry. The sample carries some 250,000 distinct CDR3 sequences, about 16% recorded once. Here the sequenced sample was peripheral blood mononuclear cells (PBMCs), taken at new diagnosis, from a patient treated with antithyroid drugs. The receptor was isolated from a female donor with Graves disease.

The CDR3 protein is CASSSTRGLADYNEQFF. The CDR3, as DNA: TGTGCCAGCAGTTCCACCCGCGGACTAGCTGACTACAATGAGCAGTTCTTC. The J gene is TRBJ2-1, the V gene TRBV28; 8 bases are shared with TRBD2. J gave up 3 bases and V 4 bases, and 11 bases lay outside the gene matches. This CDR3 has 17 amino acids. Germline assignment: CDR1 MDHEN and CDR2 SYDVKM.